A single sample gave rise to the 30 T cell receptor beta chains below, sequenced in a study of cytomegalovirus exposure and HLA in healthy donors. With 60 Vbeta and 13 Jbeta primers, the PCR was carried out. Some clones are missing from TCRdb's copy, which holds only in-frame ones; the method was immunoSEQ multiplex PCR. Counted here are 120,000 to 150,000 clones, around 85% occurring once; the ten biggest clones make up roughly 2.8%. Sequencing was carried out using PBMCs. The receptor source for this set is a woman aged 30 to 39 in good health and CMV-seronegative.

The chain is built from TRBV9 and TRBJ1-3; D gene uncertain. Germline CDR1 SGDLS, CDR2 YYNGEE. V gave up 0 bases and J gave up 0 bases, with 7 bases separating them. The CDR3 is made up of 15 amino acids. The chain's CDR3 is CASSVVGDSGNTIYF. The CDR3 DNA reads TGTGCCAGCAGCGTAGTTGGAGACTCTGGAAACACCATATATTTT.

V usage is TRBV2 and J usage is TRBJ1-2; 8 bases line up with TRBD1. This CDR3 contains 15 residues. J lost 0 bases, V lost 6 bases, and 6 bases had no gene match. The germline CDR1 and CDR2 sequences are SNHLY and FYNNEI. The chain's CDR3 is CASRGSTGANYGYTF. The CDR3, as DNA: TGTGCCAGCAGGGGCTCGACAGGGGCTAACTATGGCTACACCTTC.

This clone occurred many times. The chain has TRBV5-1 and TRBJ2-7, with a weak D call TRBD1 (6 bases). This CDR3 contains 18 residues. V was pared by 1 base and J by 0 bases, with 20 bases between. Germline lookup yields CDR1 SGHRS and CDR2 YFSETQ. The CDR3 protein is CASSLPLSRDRSSYEQYF. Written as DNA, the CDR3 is TGCGCCAGCAGCTTGCCCCTTTCTCGCGACAGGAGCTCCTACGAGCAGTACTTC.

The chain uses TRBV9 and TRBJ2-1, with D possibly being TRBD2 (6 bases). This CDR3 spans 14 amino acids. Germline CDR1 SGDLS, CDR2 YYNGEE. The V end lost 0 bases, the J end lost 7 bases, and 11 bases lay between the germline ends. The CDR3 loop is CASSVEGTGNEQFF. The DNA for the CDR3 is TGTGCCAGCAGCGTAGAAGGGACTGGAAATGAGCAGTTCTTC. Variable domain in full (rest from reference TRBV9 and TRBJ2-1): DSGVTQTPKHLITATGQRVTLRCSPRSGDLSVYWYQQSLDQGLQFLIQYYNGEERAKGNILERFSAQQFPDLHSELNLSSLELGDSALYFCASSVEGTGNEQFFGPGTRLTVL.

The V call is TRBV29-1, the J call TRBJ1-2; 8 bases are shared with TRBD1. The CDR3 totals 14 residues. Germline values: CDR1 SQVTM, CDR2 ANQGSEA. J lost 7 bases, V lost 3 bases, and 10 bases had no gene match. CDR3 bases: TGCAGCGTTGACGGCCAGGGGGCAGGGATTGGCTACACCTTC. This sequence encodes CSVDGQGAGIGYTF.

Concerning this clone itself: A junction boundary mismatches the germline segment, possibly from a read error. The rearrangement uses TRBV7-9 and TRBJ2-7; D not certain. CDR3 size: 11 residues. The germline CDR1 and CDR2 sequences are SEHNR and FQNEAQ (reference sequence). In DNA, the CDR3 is TGTTCCAGCAGCATATACGGCGAGCAGTACTTC. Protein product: CSSSIYGEQYF.

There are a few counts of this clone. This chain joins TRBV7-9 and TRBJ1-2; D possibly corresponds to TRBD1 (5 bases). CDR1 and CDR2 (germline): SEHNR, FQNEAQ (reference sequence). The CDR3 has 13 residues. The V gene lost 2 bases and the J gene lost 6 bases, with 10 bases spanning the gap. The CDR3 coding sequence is TGTGCCAGCAGCTTATTTCAGGGTGATGGCTACACCTTC. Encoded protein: CASSLFQGDGYTF.

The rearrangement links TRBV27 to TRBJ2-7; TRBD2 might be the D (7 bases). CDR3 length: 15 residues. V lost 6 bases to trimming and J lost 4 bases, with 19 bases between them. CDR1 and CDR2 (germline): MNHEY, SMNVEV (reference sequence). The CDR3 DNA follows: TGTGCCAGCAGACTTACGGGGGGCGGGAGTTACGAGCAGTACTTC. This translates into CASRLTGGGSYEQYF.

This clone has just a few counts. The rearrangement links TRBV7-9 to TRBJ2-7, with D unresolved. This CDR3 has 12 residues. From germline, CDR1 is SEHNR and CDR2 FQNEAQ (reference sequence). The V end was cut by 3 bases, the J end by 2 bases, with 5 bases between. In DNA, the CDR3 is TGTGCCAGCAGCTTCGCTACCTACGAGCAGTACTTC. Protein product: CASSFATYEQYF.

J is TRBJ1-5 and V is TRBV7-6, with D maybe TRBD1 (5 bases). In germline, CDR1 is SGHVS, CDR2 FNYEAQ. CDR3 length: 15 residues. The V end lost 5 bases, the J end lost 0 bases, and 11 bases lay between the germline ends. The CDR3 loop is CASSPSTDSNQPQHF. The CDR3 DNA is TGTGCCAGCAGCCCTTCGACAGATAGCAATCAGCCCCAGCATTTT.

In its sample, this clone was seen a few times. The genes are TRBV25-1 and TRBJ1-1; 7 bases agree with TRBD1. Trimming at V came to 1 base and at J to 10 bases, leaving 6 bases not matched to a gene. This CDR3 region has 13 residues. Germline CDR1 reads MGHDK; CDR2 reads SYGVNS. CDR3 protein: CASSEFRTGGAFF. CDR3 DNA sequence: TGTGCCAGCAGTGAATTTCGGACAGGAGGAGCTTTCTTT.

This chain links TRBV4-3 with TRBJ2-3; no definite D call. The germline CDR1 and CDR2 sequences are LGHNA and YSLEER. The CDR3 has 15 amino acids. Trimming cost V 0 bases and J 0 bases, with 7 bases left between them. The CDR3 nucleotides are TGCGCCAGCAGCCAAGATCAGTGGAGCACAGATACGCAGTATTTT. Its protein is CASSQDQWSTDTQYF.

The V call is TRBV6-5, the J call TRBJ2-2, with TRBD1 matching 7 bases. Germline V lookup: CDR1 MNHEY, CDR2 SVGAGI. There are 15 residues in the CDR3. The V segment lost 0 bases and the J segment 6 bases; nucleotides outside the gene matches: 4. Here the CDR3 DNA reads TGTGCCAGCAGTTACTCCCTCACAGGGGCCGGGGAGCTGTTTTTT. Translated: CASSYSLTGAGELFF.

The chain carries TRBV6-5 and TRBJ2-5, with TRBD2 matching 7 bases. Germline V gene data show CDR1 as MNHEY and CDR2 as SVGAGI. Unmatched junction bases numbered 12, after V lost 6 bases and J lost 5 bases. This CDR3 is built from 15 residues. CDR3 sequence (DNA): TGTGCCAGCAGCAAGGTCACTAGCGAGACGGAGACCCAGTACTTC. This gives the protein CASSKVTSETETQYF.

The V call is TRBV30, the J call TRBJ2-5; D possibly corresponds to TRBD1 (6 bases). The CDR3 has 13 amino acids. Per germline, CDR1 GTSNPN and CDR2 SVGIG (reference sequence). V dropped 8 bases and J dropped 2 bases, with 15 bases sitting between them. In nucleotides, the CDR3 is TGTGCCAGATCAACAGGGTTACAAGAGACCCAGTACTTC. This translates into CARSTGLQETQYF.

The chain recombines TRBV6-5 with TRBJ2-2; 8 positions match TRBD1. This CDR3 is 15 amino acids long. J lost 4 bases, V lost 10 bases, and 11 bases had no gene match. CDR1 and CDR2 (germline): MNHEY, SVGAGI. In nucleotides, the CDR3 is TGTGCCACCCAACCAGGGGGCGGGCGCACCGGGGAGCTGTTTTTT. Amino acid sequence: CATQPGGGRTGELFF.

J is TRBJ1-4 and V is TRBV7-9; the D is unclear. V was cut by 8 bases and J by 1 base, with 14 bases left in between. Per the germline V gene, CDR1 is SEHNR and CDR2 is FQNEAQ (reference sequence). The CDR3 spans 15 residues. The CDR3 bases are TGTGCCAGCTCGGCACCGGGGAAAACTAATGAAAAACTGTTTTTT. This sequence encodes CASSAPGKTNEKLFF.

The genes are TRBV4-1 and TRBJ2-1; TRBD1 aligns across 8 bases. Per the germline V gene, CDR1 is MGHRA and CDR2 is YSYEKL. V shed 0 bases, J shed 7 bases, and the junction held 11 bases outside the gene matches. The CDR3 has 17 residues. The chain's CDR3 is CASSQDAERTGRNEQFF. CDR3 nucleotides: TGCGCCAGCAGCCAAGATGCTGAGAGGACAGGGAGGAATGAGCAGTTCTTC.

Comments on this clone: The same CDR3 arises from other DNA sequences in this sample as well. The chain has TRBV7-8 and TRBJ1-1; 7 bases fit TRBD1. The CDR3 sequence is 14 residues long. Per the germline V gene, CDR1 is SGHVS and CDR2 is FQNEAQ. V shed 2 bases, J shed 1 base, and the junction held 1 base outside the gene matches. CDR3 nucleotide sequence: TGTGCCAGCAGCTTACGGGACAGGAACACTGAAGCTTTCTTT. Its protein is CASSLRDRNTEAFF.

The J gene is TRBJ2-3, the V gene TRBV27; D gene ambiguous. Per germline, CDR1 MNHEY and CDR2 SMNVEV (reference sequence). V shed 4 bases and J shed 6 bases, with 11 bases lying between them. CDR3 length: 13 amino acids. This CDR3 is CASSYSREDTQYF. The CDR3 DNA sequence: TGTGCCAGCAGTTACTCCCGAGAGGATACGCAGTATTTT.

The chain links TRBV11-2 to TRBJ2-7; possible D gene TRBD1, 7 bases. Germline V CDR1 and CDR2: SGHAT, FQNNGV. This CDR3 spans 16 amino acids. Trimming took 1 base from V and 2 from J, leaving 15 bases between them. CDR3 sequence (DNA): TGTGCCAGCAGCTTAGTTTGGGCAGGGGGGCCCTACGAGCAGTACTTC. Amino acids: CASSLVWAGGPYEQYF.

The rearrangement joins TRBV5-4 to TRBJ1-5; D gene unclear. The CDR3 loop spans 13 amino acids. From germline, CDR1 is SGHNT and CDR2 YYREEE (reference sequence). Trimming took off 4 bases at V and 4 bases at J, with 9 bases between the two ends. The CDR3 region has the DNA TGTGCCAGCAGCCCCGGGATAAATCAGCCCCAGCATTTT. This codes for CASSPGINQPQHF.

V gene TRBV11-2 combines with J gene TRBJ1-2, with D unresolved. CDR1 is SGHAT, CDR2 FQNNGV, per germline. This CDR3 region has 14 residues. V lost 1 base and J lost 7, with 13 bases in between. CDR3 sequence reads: CASSLGPGLGGYTF. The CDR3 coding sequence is TGTGCCAGCAGCTTAGGCCCAGGACTCGGTGGCTACACCTTC.

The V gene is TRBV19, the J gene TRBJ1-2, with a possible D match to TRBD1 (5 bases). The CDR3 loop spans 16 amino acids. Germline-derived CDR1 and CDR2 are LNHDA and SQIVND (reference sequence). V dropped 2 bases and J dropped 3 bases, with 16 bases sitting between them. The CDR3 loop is CASSILRGGGDYGYTF. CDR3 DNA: TGTGCCAGTAGTATACTCCGCGGGGGAGGGGACTATGGCTACACCTTC.

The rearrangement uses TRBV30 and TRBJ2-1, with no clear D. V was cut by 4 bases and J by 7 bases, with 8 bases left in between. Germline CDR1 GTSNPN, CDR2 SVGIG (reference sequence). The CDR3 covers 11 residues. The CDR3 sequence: CAWNRGNEQFF. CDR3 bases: TGTGCCTGGAATCGAGGTAATGAGCAGTTCTTC.

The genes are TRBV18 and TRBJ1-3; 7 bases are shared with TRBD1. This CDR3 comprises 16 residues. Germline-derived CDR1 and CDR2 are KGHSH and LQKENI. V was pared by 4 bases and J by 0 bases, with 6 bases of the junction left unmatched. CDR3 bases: TGTGCCAGCTCACAACCGGGACAGCTCTCTGGAAACACCATATATTTT. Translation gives CASSQPGQLSGNTIYF.

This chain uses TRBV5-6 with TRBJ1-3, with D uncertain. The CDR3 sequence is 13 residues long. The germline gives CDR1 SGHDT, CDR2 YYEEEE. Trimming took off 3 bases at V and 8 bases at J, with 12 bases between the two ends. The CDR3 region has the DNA TGTGCCAGCAGCTCGGCGGGCCGGGACACCATATATTTT. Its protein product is CASSSAGRDTIYF.

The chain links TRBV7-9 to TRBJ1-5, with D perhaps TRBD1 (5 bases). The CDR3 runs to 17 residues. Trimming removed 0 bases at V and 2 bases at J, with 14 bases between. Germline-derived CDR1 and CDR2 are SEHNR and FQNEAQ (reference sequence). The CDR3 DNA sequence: TGTGCCAGCAGCTTAGCGGATGACAGCGCCGGCAATCAGCCCCAGCATTTT. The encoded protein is CASSLADDSAGNQPQHF. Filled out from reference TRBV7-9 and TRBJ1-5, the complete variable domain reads DTGVSQNPRHKITKRGQNVTFRCDPISEHNRLYWYRQTLGQGPEFLTYFQNEAQLEKSRLLSDRFSAERPKGSFSTLEIQRTEQGDSAMYLCASSLADDSAGNQPQHFGDGTRLSIL.

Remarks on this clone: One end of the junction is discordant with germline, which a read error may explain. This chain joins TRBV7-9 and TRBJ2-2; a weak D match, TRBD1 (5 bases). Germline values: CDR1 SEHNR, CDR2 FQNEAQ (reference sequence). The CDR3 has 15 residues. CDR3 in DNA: TGTTCCAGCAGCCTCAGGGTGGCGAACACCGGGGAGCTGTTTTTT. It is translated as CSSSLRVANTGELFF.

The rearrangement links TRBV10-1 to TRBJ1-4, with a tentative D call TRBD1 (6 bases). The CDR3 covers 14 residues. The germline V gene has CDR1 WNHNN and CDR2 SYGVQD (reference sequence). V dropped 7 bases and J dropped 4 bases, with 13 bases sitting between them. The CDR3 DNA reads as TGCGCCAGCATTACGGACAGCTTTAATGAAAAACTGTTTTTT. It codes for CASITDSFNEKLFF.